These T cell receptor beta chains were read from a single sample in a study of shared clonotypes between healthy human individuals. Assay: immunoSEQ multiplex PCR; the TCRdb copy retains only in-frame clones and omits some. The data contain about 680,000 clones, about 90% of them seen just once; the ten biggest clones take up 24%. The sample taken for sequencing was naive CD8+ T cells sorted from blood. These receptors were taken from a man aged 30 to 39 in good health. The CDR3 runs from the conserved cysteine through the conserved F or W. The order of the fields is clone size, V gene, J gene, D gene, CDR3 DNA, CDR3 protein. D genes are given only for firm matches. For some rows the clone size is stated as once, few or many, or as a class when expanded; others skip it.

size: NA
V: TRBV5-1
J: TRBJ2-2
D: TRBD2
DNA: TGCGCCAGCAGCACTGGACTAGCGGGAGGGAGGAACACCGGGGAGCTGTTTTTT
CDR3: CASSTGLAGGRNTGELFF

size: NA
V: TRBV28
J: TRBJ2-6
D: NA
DNA: TGTGCCAGCAGCCCAAGGGGGATCGGGGCCAACGTCCTGACTTTC
CDR3: CASSPRGIGANVLTF

size: NA
V: TRBV5-1
J: TRBJ2-5
D: TRBD2
DNA: TGCGCCAGCAGCACGGGGACTAGCGCCCAAGAGACCCAGTACTTC
CDR3: CASSTGTSAQETQYF

size: NA
V: TRBV27
J: TRBJ1-4
D: NA
DNA: TGTGCCAGCAGTTCCTTGGGACGGACTGCAACTAATGAAAAACTGTTTTTT
CDR3: CASSSLGRTATNEKLFF

size: NA
V: TRBV10-2
J: TRBJ1-5
D: NA
DNA: TGCGCCAGCAGTGAGTATATCCGCGGAGATCAGCCCCAGCATTTT
CDR3: CASSEYIRGDQPQHF

size: NA
V: TRBV4-1
J: TRBJ1-5
D: NA
DNA: TGCGCCAGCAGCCAAGGTTATAGCAATCAGCCCCAGCATTTT
CDR3: CASSQGYSNQPQHF

size: NA
V: TRBV29-1
J: TRBJ2-3
D: NA
DNA: TGCAGCGCTTACTCCGCCAGGTCGGATACGCAGTATTTT
CDR3: CSAYSARSDTQYF

size: NA
V: TRBV5-6
J: TRBJ2-5
D: NA
DNA: TGTGCCAGCAGCTTGGTTTCCGGGGTAGAGACCCAGTACTTC
CDR3: CASSLVSGVETQYF

size: NA
V: TRBV5-1
J: TRBJ2-1
D: TRBD2
DNA: TGCGCCAGCAGCTTCGGGACTAGCGGGTACAATGAGCAGTTCTTC
CDR3: CASSFGTSGYNEQFF

size: once
V: TRBV29-1
J: TRBJ2-5
D: NA
DNA: TGCAGCGTTGAAGATTGGGGGGAGACCCAGTACTTC
CDR3: CSVEDWGETQYF

size: NA
V: TRBV25-1
J: TRBJ1-2
D: NA
DNA: TGTGCCAGCAGTGAATATAACGATGGCTACACCTTC
CDR3: CASSEYNDGYTF

size: NA
V: TRBV21-1
J: TRBJ1-5
D: NA
DNA: TGTGCCAGCAGCATTGGGAACCATCAGCCCCAGCATTTT
CDR3: CASSIGNHQPQHF

size: NA
V: TRBV28
J: TRBJ2-7
D: TRBD2
DNA: TGTGCCAGCAGGCTGACTAGCGGGCGATCCTACGAGCAGTACTTC
CDR3: CASRLTSGRSYEQYF

size: NA
V: TRBV5-5
J: TRBJ2-7
D: TRBD2
DNA: TGTGCCAGCAGCTTGCGACGGGAGGGCCAGGACGAGCAGTACTTC
CDR3: CASSLRREGQDEQYF

size: NA
V: TRBV13
J: TRBJ1-1
D: TRBD1
DNA: TGTGCCAGCAGCTCGGGACAGGGGCTAATAGGCACTGAAGCTTTCTTT
CDR3: CASSSGQGLIGTEAFF

size: NA
V: TRBV7-8
J: TRBJ2-1
D: TRBD2
DNA: TGTGCCAGCAGCCTCGGGACTAGCGGGTACAATGAGCAGTTCTTC
CDR3: CASSLGTSGYNEQFF

size: NA
V: TRBV11-2
J: TRBJ2-5
D: NA
DNA: TGTGCCAGCAGCTTAGTCTCTGGGCAGGGAGAGACCCAGTACTTC
CDR3: CASSLVSGQGETQYF

size: NA
V: TRBV7-9
J: TRBJ1-1
D: NA
DNA: TGTGCCAGCAGCTTAGAGAGTGGTGGGGCTTTCTTT
CDR3: CASSLESGGAFF

size: NA
V: TRBV7-8
J: TRBJ2-7
D: NA
DNA: TGTGCCAGCAGCTTAAGTCGGGAGATACCCTACGAGCAGTACTTC
CDR3: CASSLSREIPYEQYF

size: few
V: TRBV28
J: TRBJ1-2
D: NA
DNA: TGTGCCAGCAGTATGACGATCCTCCGTTATGGCTACACCTTC
CDR3: CASSMTILRYGYTF

size: NA
V: TRBV18
J: TRBJ2-1
D: NA
DNA: TGTGCCAGCTCCGATATAGCTGTCTATGAGCAGTTCTTC
CDR3: CASSDIAVYEQFF

size: NA
V: TRBV29-1
J: TRBJ2-2
D: NA
DNA: TGCAGCGTTGAGACAGAGAACACCGGGGAGCTGTTTTTT
CDR3: CSVETENTGELFF

size: NA
V: TRBV5-4
J: TRBJ2-1
D: NA
DNA: TGTGCCAGCAAACTAGGCAATGAGCAGTTCTTC
CDR3: CASKLGNEQFF

size: NA
V: TRBV28
J: TRBJ2-1
D: TRBD1
DNA: TGTGCCAGCAGTTTAGAGGGGACAGAAGATGAGCAGTTCTTC
CDR3: CASSLEGTEDEQFF

size: NA
V: TRBV4-1
J: TRBJ2-7
D: TRBD2
DNA: TGCGCCAGCAGCCAAGATCGGACTAGCGAGACCATCTACGAGCAGTACTTC
CDR3: CASSQDRTSETIYEQYF

size: NA
V: TRBV7-9
J: TRBJ2-2
D: TRBD1
DNA: TGTGCCAGCACCGGGACAGGGGGAGGCGGGGAGCTGTTTTTT
CDR3: CASTGTGGGGELFF

size: NA
V: TRBV7-9
J: TRBJ2-1
D: TRBD2
DNA: TGTGCCAGCAGCGACGGACTAGCGGGATCCAATGAGCAGTTCTTC
CDR3: CASSDGLAGSNEQFF

size: NA
V: TRBV11-2
J: TRBJ2-3
D: TRBD2
DNA: TGTGCCAGCAGTTCCATAGCGGGAACAGATACGCAGTATTTT
CDR3: CASSSIAGTDTQYF

size: NA
V: TRBV27
J: TRBJ1-4
D: NA
DNA: TGTGCCAGCAGTCCCCTGCGGGGCGCCGGGGAAAAACTGTTTTTT
CDR3: CASSPLRGAGEKLFF

size: NA
V: TRBV11-3
J: TRBJ2-7
D: NA
DNA: TGTGCCAGCAGCCATCCGCGGCAGTACGAGCAGTACTTC
CDR3: CASSHPRQYEQYF

size: once
V: TRBV10-3
J: TRBJ1-1
D: NA
DNA: TGTGCCATCAGTGAGAGTCTTAACACTGAAGCTTTCTTT
CDR3: CAISESLNTEAFF

size: NA
V: TRBV29-1
J: TRBJ2-7
D: NA
DNA: TGCAGCGTTGCGGACTACGAGCAGTACTTC
CDR3: CSVADYEQYF

size: NA
V: TRBV9
J: TRBJ1-4
D: NA
DNA: TGTGCCAGCAGCGTGGGGGGCGATGAAAAACTGTTTTTT
CDR3: CASSVGGDEKLFF

size: NA
V: TRBV7-6
J: TRBJ2-4
D: NA
DNA: TGTGCCAGCAGCGAGGGGAACATTCAGTACTTC
CDR3: CASSEGNIQYF

size: NA
V: TRBV11-2
J: TRBJ2-2
D: TRBD1
DNA: TGTGCCAGCAGCTCGGGGGACAGGTGGGCCGGGGAGCTGTTTTTT
CDR3: CASSSGDRWAGELFF

size: NA
V: TRBV29-1
J: TRBJ2-5
D: NA
DNA: TGCAGCGTAGAACCCCGATCCGAGACGGGAGAGACCCAGTACTTC
CDR3: CSVEPRSETGETQYF

size: few
V: TRBV5-1
J: TRBJ2-7
D: NA
DNA: TGCGCCAGCAGCCCTGGGTCGGGGGAGTACGAGCAGTACTTC
CDR3: CASSPGSGEYEQYF

size: NA
V: TRBV4-2
J: TRBJ2-3
D: TRBD2
DNA: TGTGCCAGCAGCCGCAGCGGGGCCGATACGCAGTATTTT
CDR3: CASSRSGADTQYF

size: NA
V: TRBV7-9
J: TRBJ2-1
D: TRBD2
DNA: TGTGCCAGCAGCCCACCTCTATCGGGACTAGCGGCCAATGAGCAGTTCTTC
CDR3: CASSPPLSGLAANEQFF

size: NA
V: TRBV27
J: TRBJ1-1
D: NA
DNA: TGTGCCAGCGTTCCTATGGGGGCAATGAACACTGAAGCTTTCTTT
CDR3: CASVPMGAMNTEAFF

size: NA
V: TRBV21-1
J: TRBJ2-7
D: NA
DNA: TGTGCCAGCAACCCATGGAGGCCCAGGACAGGGATTATTGAGCAGTACTTC
CDR3: CASNPWRPRTGIIEQYF

size: NA
V: TRBV11-3
J: TRBJ2-1
D: TRBD2
DNA: TGTGCCAGCAGCTTAGTCGCTAGCGGAGACAATGAGCAGTTCTTC
CDR3: CASSLVASGDNEQFF

size: once
V: TRBV29-1
J: TRBJ2-1
D: TRBD2
DNA: TGCAGCGTTCGGGCTAGCGGGAGTGTCAATGAGCAGTTCTTC
CDR3: CSVRASGSVNEQFF

size: few
V: TRBV11-1
J: TRBJ2-1
D: NA
DNA: TGTGCCAGCAGCTTAGGAGGGGGTAGGATCGATGAGCAGTTCTTC
CDR3: CASSLGGGRIDEQFF

size: NA
V: TRBV29-1
J: TRBJ2-1
D: NA
DNA: TGCAGCGTTGACGGAGTCCGCTACAATGAGCAGTTCTTC
CDR3: CSVDGVRYNEQFF

size: once
V: TRBV10-3
J: TRBJ2-1
D: TRBD1
DNA: TGTGCCATCAGCGAGACAGGGGAGAATTACAATGAGCAGTTCTTC
CDR3: CAISETGENYNEQFF

size: NA
V: TRBV28
J: TRBJ1-5
D: TRBD1
DNA: TGTGCCAGCAGTATCCGTACAGGGGTCCAGCCCCAGCATTTT
CDR3: CASSIRTGVQPQHF

size: NA
V: TRBV6-5
J: TRBJ2-2
D: NA
DNA: TGTGCCAGCAGCTCTTTCTTCGGGGAGCTGTTTTTT
CDR3: CASSSFFGELFF

size: NA
V: TRBV2
J: TRBJ2-7
D: NA
DNA: TGTGCCAGCGGAAAGGGGCACGAGCAGTACTTC
CDR3: CASGKGHEQYF

size: NA
V: TRBV5-6
J: TRBJ2-7
D: NA
DNA: TGTGCCAGCAGCTTGCACCCACTCTACGAGCAGTACTTC
CDR3: CASSLHPLYEQYF

size: NA
V: TRBV5-1
J: TRBJ2-1
D: TRBD1
DNA: TGCGCCAGCAGCTTCGGACAGGGCGAAAACAATGAGCAGTTCTTC
CDR3: CASSFGQGENNEQFF

size: NA
V: TRBV27
J: TRBJ1-1
D: TRBD1
DNA: TGTGCCAGCAGTTTAATGGGACAGGCATACACTGAAGCTTTCTTT
CDR3: CASSLMGQAYTEAFF

size: NA
V: TRBV4-1
J: TRBJ1-5
D: NA
DNA: TGCGCCAGCAGCCAAGGGGAACAGGGATGGGTTTTCGGTCAGCCCCAGCATTTT
CDR3: CASSQGEQGWVFGQPQHF

size: NA
V: TRBV28
J: TRBJ2-7
D: TRBD2
DNA: TGTGCCAGCAGGGATAGCGGGGCGAGCTCCTACGAGCAGTACTTC
CDR3: CASRDSGASSYEQYF

size: NA
V: TRBV4-3
J: TRBJ2-7
D: NA
DNA: TGCGCCAGCAGCCAAGACTGGGCGGGCCTCTCCTACGAGCAGTACTTC
CDR3: CASSQDWAGLSYEQYF